This T cell receptor (beta chain) appears in the sequencing data of a study of blood T cell repertoires in COVID-19. Study-level background: Nucleic acid was either cDNA or gDNA, and it came from T cells, B-cell-depleted T cells, or PBMCs.

Original processing methods: Quantification of nucleated cells was approximated via reference gene primer amplification. Sequenced by immunoSEQ multiplex PCR; TCRdb stores in-frame clones only, minus some. D and trimming were read from the DNA, whereas the V and J calls and clone size are those reported in that table. The table includes 150,000 to 200,000 clones, about 84% detected once. Either two negative PCRs, clearance, or symptom resolution qualified Cohort 3 donors as recovered. V lost 4 bases, J lost 7 bases, and 9 bases stayed unmatched. Germline V CDR1 and CDR2: SGHNT, YYREEE (reference sequence). The CDR3 is 15 amino acids. This clone was seen just once.

The chain has TRBV5-4 and TRBJ2-3; TRBD2 matches at 10 bases. Sequenced: PBMCs or T cells enriched from blood (not recorded which). This sequence was found in a man aged 35 to 55 who had recovered from COVID-19. CDR3 amino acids: CASSRSGGAGNTQYF. Here the CDR3 DNA reads TGTGCCAGCAGCCGAAGCGGGGGGGCGGGAAATACGCAGTATTTT.